The next 14 T cell receptor beta chains were all read from a single sample in a study of spatial heterogeneity in lung cancer. In TCRdb, the 5' RACE reads were re-called with MiXCR into one record per CDR3 protein. The sample includes 5,500 to 8,000 distinct CDR3 sequences, approximately 21% seen only once; the top ten take less than 20%. Time point specified: sample taken at primary tumor resection. Whole RNA, isolated from tumor, nontumor lung or frozen PBMC, was sequenced without prior sorting. The starting material was PBMCs, obtained at surgery. Receptors originate from a female donor with early-stage non-small cell lung cancer.

At least ten counts were recorded for this clonotype. The CDR3, as DNA: TGCAGCGCGGGACTAGCGGGAACTTATGGGCAGTTCTTC. Amino acid sequence: CSAGLAGTYGQFF. The chain joins TRBV29-1 to TRBJ2-1, with 13 bases that match TRBD2. The germline V gene encodes CDR1 SQVTM and CDR2 ANQGSEA. The V segment lost 7 bases and the J segment 12 bases; nucleotides outside the gene matches: 9. The CDR3 contains 13 residues.

This rearrangement joins TRBV12-3 or TRBV12-4 to TRBJ1-1; tentatively, D is TRBD1 (5 bases). The CDR3 extends over 17 amino acids. The V and J ends lost 1 base and 1 base respectively, with 16 bases between them. In DNA, the CDR3 is TGTGCCAGCAGTTTAGGCTTCGGAGGGGCAGGGAACACTGAAGCTTTCTTT. Amino acid sequence: CASSLGFGGAGNTEAFF.

This clonotype was seen repeatedly, ten times or more. The CDR3 nucleotides are TGTGCCAGCAGTCGCCGGGACAGGTCCTATGGCTACACCTTC. It specifies CASSRRDRSYGYTF. V usage is TRBV11-1 and J usage is TRBJ1-2, with 8 bases lining up with TRBD1. Germline CDR1 and CDR2: SGHAT and FQDESV (reference sequence). The CDR3 runs 14 residues. V lost 6 bases to trimming and J lost 4 bases; unmatched junction nucleotides: 7.

This clonotype was counted between two and nine times. J is TRBJ2-2 and V is TRBV2; D may be TRBD1 (5 bases). V shed 3 bases and J shed 6 bases, with 17 bases lying between them. Per germline, CDR1 SNHLY and CDR2 FYNNEI. The CDR3 totals 16 residues. CDR3 residues: CASSDPGQGVSGELFF. The DNA for the CDR3 is TGTGCCAGCAGTGATCCGGGCCAGGGTGTATCCGGGGAGCTGTTTTTT.

The chain employs TRBV28 and TRBJ2-1, with D maybe TRBD2 (6 bases). The germline gives CDR1 MDHEN, CDR2 SYDVKM. This CDR3 region has 15 residues. Trimming took 2 bases from V and 6 from J, leaving 14 bases between them. CDR3 nucleotides: TGTGCCAGCAGTTTAGGGGGGACCCTGGGCAATGAGCAGTTCTTC. This encodes CASSLGGTLGNEQFF.

This chain connects TRBV12-5 to TRBJ2-1, with TRBD2 matching over 12 bases. The CDR3 is 16 amino acids. CDR1 LGHNT and CDR2 FRNRAP come from the germline V gene. The V and J ends lost 1 base and 3 bases, in that order; junction bases with no gene match: 1. Here the CDR3 DNA reads TGTGCTAGTGGTTTGGGGACTAGCGGGGTCTACAATGAGCAGTTCTTC. As protein: CASGLGTSGVYNEQFF.

This clonotype was seen a handful of times. The V gene is TRBV7-8, the J gene TRBJ2-1; 9 positions agree with TRBD2. The CDR3 is 18 residues long. Germline V gives CDR1 SGHVS, CDR2 FQNEAQ. The junction had 21 bases not matched to a gene; V was cut back by 5 bases and J by 10 bases. CDR3 sequence reads: CASSTGRKRGADGWEQFF. The CDR3, as DNA: TGTGCCAGCAGCACGGGTAGGAAGCGGGGGGCCGACGGATGGGAGCAGTTCTTC.

By its share, this clonotype is medium-sized. CDR3 bases: TGTGCCAGCAGTTTAAGCTCGGGGCGTCACAATGAGCAGTTCTTC. It translates to CASSLSSGRHNEQFF. The rearrangement uses TRBV27 and TRBJ2-1; either TRBD1 or TRBD2 may supply D (5 bases each). CDR1 is MNHEY, CDR2 SMNVEV, per germline (reference sequence). The germline V and J ends were trimmed by 2 bases and 5 bases, with 13 bases remaining between them. The CDR3 has 15 amino acids.

This sequence joins TRBV20-1 and TRBJ2-1, with D hard to call. Germline lookup yields CDR1 DFQATT and CDR2 SNEGSKA (reference sequence). The germline V and J ends were trimmed by 4 bases and 4 bases, with 14 bases remaining between them. This CDR3 has 14 amino acids. The CDR3 DNA reads as TGCAGTGCTACGCTCCTAGAGTTTTACAATGAGCAGTTCTTC. Residues: CSATLLEFYNEQFF.

In its sample, this clonotype is medium-sized (0.01 to 0.1%). J is TRBJ2-5 and V is TRBV28; D possibly corresponds to TRBD1 (6 bases). This CDR3 contains 16 residues. Germline CDR1 MDHEN, CDR2 SYDVKM. Trimming stripped 2 bases from V and 0 bases from J, with 13 bases between. The CDR3 is CASSLDPRDNQETQYF. The CDR3 nucleotides are TGTGCCAGCAGTTTAGATCCCCGGGACAACCAAGAGACCCAGTACTTC.

DNA for the CDR3: TGTGCCAGCAGTCCAATCCCGCGGACTAGCCCTAGAGCCGGGGAGCTGTTTTTT. This translates into CASSPIPRTSPRAGELFF. The V gene is TRBV12-3 or TRBV12-4, the J gene TRBJ2-2, with TRBD2 matching over 8 bases. The CDR3 runs 18 residues. The trim removed 5 bases at V and 6 bases at J, leaving 17 bases unmatched.

The chain recombines TRBV4-1 with TRBJ2-1; TRBD2 matches 12 bases. Germline V gives CDR1 MGHRA, CDR2 YSYEKL. J gave up 1 base and V 8 bases, and 6 bases lay outside the gene matches. The CDR3 is 16 amino acids. CDR3 region: CASRFGLAGSYNEQFF. The CDR3 DNA follows: TGCGCCAGCCGATTTGGACTAGCGGGGTCCTACAATGAGCAGTTCTTC.

Relative to its sample, this clonotype is medium-sized. The chain is built from TRBV7-3 and TRBJ2-1; TRBD2 agrees at 11 bases. The CDR3 totals 16 residues. Germline V gene lookup returns CDR1 SGHTA and CDR2 FQGTGA. Trimming took 3 bases from V and 4 from J; bases not matched to a gene: 5. CDR3 DNA: TGTGCCAGCAGCTTTACCGGGACTAGCGGATACAATGAGCAGTTCTTC. It specifies CASSFTGTSGYNEQFF.

By share, this clonotype ranks as medium-sized. This sequence joins TRBV20-1 and TRBJ2-3; TRBD1 aligns across 9 bases. Losses at the gene ends were 7 bases for V and 6 bases for J; bases not matched to a gene: 11. The CDR3 consists of 14 residues. Germline values: CDR1 DFQATT, CDR2 SNEGSKA (reference sequence). The CDR3 DNA reads as TGCAGTGGTAAACAGGGGGCGGGTCGGGATACGCAGTATTTT. It specifies CSGKQGAGRDTQYF.